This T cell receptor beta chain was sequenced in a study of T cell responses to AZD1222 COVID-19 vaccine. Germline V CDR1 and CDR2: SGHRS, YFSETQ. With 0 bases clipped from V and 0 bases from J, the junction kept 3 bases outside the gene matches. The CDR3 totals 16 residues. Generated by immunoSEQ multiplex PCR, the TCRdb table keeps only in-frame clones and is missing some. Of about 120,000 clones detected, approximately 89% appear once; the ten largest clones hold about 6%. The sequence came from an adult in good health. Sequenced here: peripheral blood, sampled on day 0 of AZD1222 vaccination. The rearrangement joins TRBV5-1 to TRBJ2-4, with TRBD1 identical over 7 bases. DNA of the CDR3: TGCGCCAGCAGCTTGGAGGGGGCTTTAGCCAAAAACATTCAGTACTTC. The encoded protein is CASSLEGALAKNIQYF.